The entry below describes one T cell receptor (beta chain). The V segment lost 4 bases and the J segment 7 bases; nucleotides outside the gene matches: 18. The germline V gene has CDR1 SGHTA and CDR2 FQGTGA. The CDR3 contains 18 residues. The study assigned cohorts using participant-reported clinical history. The table came from immunoSEQ multiplex PCR; TCRdb's copy has only in-frame clones and leaves some out. The table lists around 230,000 clones, approximately 90% of them singletons. The data stem from a study of blood T cell repertoires in COVID-19. The chain employs TRBV7-3 and TRBJ2-1; 8 bases line up with TRBD2. Material: PBMCs or T cells enriched from blood (not recorded which). The receptor was derived from a woman in her 40s with acute COVID-19. The CDR3 sequence is CASSSHLGTSGITNEQFF. Written as DNA, the CDR3 is TGTGCCAGCAGCTCCCACCTGGGGACTAGTGGTATTACGAATGAGCAGTTCTTC. The whole variable domain, remainder taken from reference TRBV7-3 and TRBJ2-1, is GAGVSQTPSNKVTEKGKYVELRCDPISGHTALYWYRQSLGQGPEFLIYFQGTGAADDSGLPNDRFFAVRPEGSVSTLKIQRTERGDSAVYLCASSSHLGTSGITNEQFFGPGTRLTVL.